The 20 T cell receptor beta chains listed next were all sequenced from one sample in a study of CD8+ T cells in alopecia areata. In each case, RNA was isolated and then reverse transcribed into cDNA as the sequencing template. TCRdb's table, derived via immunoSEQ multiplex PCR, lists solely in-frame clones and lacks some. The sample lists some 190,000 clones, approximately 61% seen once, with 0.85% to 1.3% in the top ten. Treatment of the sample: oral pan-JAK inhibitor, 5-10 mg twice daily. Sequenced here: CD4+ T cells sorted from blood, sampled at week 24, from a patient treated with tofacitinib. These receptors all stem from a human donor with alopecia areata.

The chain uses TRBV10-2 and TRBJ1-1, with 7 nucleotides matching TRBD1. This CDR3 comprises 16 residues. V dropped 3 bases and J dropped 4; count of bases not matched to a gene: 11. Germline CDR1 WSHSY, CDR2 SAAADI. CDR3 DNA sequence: TGCGCCAGCAGTGATCTGAGGGGGCTGAGGGGCACTGAAGCTTTCTTT. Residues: CASSDLRGLRGTEAFF.

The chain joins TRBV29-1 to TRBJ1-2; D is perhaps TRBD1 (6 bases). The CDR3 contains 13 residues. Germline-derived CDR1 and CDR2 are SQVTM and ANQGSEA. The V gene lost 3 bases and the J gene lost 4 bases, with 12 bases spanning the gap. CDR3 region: CSVDGRGGYGYTF. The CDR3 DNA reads TGCAGCGTTGATGGGCGAGGGGGCTATGGCTACACCTTC.

CDR3 sequence: CASSKETATEAFF. The CDR3 DNA reads as TGCGCCAGCAGTAAGGAGACAGCCACAGAAGCTTTCTTT. The rearrangement links TRBV23-1 to TRBJ1-1; tentative D call: TRBD1 (5 bases). TRBV23-1 is an ORF; its function is uncertain. V dropped 5 bases and J dropped 8 bases, with 15 bases sitting between them. The CDR3 contains 13 residues.

CDR3 amino acids: CASSHKRGLAGLNEQFF. CDR3 nucleotide sequence: TGTGCCAGCAGCCACAAAAGAGGACTAGCGGGGTTGAATGAGCAGTTCTTC. J is TRBJ2-1 and V is TRBV14; 12 bases align to TRBD2. The CDR3 is 17 amino acids. Germline CDR1 and CDR2: SGHDN and FVKESK. Trimming took 3 bases from V and 7 from J; bases not matched to a gene: 10. Looking up the rest from reference TRBV14 and TRBJ2-1 gives the full variable domain: EAGVTQFPSHSVIEKGQTVTLRCDPISGHDNLYWYRRVMGKEIKFLLHFVKESKQDESGMPNNRFLAERTGGTYSTLKVQPAELEDSGVYFCASSHKRGLAGLNEQFFGPGTRLTVL.

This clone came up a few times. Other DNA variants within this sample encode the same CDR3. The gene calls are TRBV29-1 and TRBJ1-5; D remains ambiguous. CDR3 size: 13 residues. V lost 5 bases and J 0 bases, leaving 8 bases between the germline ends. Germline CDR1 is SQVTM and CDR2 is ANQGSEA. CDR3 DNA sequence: TGCAGCGTTAGGACGGATAGCAATCAGCCCCAGCATTTT. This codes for CSVRTDSNQPQHF.

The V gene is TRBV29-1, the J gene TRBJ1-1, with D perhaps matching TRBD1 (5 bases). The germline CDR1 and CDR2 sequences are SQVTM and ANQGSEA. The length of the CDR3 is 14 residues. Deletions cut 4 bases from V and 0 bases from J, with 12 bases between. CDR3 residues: CSVGGRLVNTEAFF. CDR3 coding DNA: TGCAGCGTTGGGGGACGATTAGTGAACACTGAAGCTTTCTTT.

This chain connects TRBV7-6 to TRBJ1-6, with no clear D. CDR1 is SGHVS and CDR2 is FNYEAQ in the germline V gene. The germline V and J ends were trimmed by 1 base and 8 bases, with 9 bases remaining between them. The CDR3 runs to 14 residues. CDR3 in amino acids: CASSLGQRDSPLHF. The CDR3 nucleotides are TGTGCCAGCAGCTTAGGACAAAGAGATTCACCCCTCCACTTT.

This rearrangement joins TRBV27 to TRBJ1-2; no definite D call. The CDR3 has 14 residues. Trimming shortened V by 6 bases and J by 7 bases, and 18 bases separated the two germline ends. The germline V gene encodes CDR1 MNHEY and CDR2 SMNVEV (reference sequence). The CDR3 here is CASSPSVRAGGYTF. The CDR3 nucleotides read TGTGCCAGCAGCCCGTCGGTACGGGCTGGTGGCTACACCTTC.

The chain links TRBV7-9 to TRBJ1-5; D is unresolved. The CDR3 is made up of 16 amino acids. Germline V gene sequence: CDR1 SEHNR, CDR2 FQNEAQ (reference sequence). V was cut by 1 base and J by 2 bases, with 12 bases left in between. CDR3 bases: TGTGCCAGCAGCTTAGTCACGGGGTTTGGCAATCAGCCCCAGCATTTT. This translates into CASSLVTGFGNQPQHF.

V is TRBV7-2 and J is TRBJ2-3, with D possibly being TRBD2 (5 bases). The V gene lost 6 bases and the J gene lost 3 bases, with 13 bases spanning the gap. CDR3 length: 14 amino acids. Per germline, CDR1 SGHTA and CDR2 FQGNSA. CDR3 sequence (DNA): TGTGCCAGCAGTCAAACTAGACCTACAGATACGCAGTATTTT. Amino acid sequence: CASSQTRPTDTQYF.

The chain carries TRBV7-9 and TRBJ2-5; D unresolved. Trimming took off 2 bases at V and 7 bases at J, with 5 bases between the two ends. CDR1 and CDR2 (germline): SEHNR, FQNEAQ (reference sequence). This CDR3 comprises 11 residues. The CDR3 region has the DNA TGTGCCAGCAGCTTAAGTGGGACCCAGTACTTC. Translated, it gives CASSLSGTQYF.

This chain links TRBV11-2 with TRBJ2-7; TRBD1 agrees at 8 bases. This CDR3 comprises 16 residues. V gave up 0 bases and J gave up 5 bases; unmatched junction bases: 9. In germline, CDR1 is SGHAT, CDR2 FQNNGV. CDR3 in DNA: TGTGCCAGCAGCTTAGATCGGAGGGCGACAGGGGACGAGCAGTACTTC. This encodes CASSLDRRATGDEQYF.

The CDR3 DNA reads as TGCAGCGTTGTTTGGCGTCAAGAGACCCAGTACTTC. Translating it yields CSVVWRQETQYF. The chain carries TRBV29-1 and TRBJ2-5; D unclear. CDR3 length: 12 amino acids. Per germline, CDR1 SQVTM and CDR2 ANQGSEA. V shed 4 bases and J shed 2 bases, with 8 bases lying between them.

This CDR3 is CASSLMTGAKYEQYF. CDR3 nucleotide sequence: TGTGCCAGCAGCCTCATGACAGGGGCTAAATACGAGCAGTACTTC. The genes are TRBV14 and TRBJ2-7; TRBD1 agrees at 8 bases. J gave up 4 bases and V 4 bases, and 9 bases lay outside the gene matches. Germline CDR1 and CDR2: SGHDN and FVKESK. This CDR3 contains 15 residues.

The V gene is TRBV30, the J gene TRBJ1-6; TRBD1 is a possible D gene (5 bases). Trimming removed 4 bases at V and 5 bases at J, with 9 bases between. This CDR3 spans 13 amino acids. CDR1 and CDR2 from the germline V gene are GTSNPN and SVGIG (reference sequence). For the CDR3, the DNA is TGTGCCTGGAAAGGGACCGATAATTCACCCCTCCACTTT. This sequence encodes CAWKGTDNSPLHF.

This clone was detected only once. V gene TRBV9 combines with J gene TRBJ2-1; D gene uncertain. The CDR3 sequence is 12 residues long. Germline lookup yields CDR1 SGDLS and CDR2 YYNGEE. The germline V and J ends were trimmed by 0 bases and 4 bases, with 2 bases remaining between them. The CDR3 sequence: CASSVVYNEQFF. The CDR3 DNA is TGTGCCAGCAGCGTAGTGTACAATGAGCAGTTCTTC.

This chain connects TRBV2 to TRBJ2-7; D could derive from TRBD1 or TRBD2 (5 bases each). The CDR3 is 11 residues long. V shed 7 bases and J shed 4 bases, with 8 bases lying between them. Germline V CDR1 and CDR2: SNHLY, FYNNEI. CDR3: CASTEGYEQYF. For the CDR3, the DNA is TGTGCCAGCACCGAGGGGTACGAGCAGTACTTC. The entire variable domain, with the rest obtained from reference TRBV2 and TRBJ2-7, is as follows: EPEVTQTPSHQVTQMGQEVILRCVPISNHLYFYWYRQILGQKVEFLVSFYNNEISEKSEIFDDQFSVERPDGSNFTLKIRSTKLEDSAMYFCASTEGYEQYFGPGTRLTVT.

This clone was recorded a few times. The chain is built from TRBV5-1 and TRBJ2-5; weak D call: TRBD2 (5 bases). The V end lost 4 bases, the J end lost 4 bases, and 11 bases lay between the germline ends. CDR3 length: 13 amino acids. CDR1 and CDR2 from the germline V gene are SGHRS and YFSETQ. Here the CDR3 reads CASSGGPGETQYF. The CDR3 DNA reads TGCGCCAGCAGCGGAGGTCCCGGAGAGACCCAGTACTTC.

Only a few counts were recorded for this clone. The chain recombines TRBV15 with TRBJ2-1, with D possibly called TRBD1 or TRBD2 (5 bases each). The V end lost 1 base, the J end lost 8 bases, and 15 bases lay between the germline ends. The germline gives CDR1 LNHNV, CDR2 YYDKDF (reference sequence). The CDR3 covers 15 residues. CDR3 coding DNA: TGTGCCACCAGCAGAGGGGACCCACGTAGGGATGAGCAGTTCTTC. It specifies CATSRGDPRRDEQFF.

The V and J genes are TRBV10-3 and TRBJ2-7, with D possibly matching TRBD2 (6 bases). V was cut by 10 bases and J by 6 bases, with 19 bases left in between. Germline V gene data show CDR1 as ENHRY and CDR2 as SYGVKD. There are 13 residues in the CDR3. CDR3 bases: TGTGCCAACTCCAGGGAGGTTTTAGGCGAGCAGTACTTC. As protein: CANSREVLGEQYF.